This T cell receptor (beta chain) was obtained from a study of beta chain features in type 1 diabetes. What was sequenced were expressed TCRB transcripts, since all of the isolated RNA had been reverse transcribed. Libraries were prepared by immunoSEQ multiplex PCR; TCRdb keeps only in-frame clonotypes and omits some of them. Among 150,000 to 200,000 clones listed, almost 65% were seen once. As regards this clone: Its specificity is unknown.

Sorted populations all had greater than 98% purity. Study-level points and caveats: Across all four CD4+ subsets, people with type 1 diabetes showed modestly shorter TCRB CDR3s.

This CDR3 is built from 17 residues. Germline trimming cut 2 bases from V and 4 bases from J; bases unmatched to any gene: 9. Germline CDR1 and CDR2: SEHNR and FQNEAQ (reference sequence). V gene TRBV7-9 combines with J gene TRBJ2-3; 10 bases align to TRBD1. This clonotype was obtained from a young man with type 1 diabetes. Sequencing used naive CD4+ T cells from blood. CDR3 DNA sequence: TGTGCCAGCAGCTTATTGTGGGGACAGGGGTCCCCAGATACGCAGTATTTT. It encodes CASSLLWGQGSPDTQYF. Full variable domain (rest looked up from reference TRBV7-9 and TRBJ2-3): DTGVSQNPRHKITKRGQNVTFRCDPISEHNRLYWYRQTLGQGPEFLTYFQNEAQLEKSRLLSDRFSAERPKGSFSTLEIQRTEQGDSAMYLCASSLLWGQGSPDTQYFGPGTRLTVL.